The 25 T cell receptor beta chains reported below all come from one sample, sequenced in a study of Graves' ophthalmopathy and Graves' hyperthyroidism. Investigators amplified TCR beta CDR3 regions from RNA transcripts. First-round RT-PCR used HTBI primers; second-round multiplex PCR followed. From the multiplex PCR reads, TCRdb called clonotypes with MiXCR, one entry per CDR3 protein. The table records about 370,000 distinct CDR3 sequences, roughly 15% of them present only once. Sequencing input: peripheral blood. The receptors were sampled from an adult woman with stable Graves' hyperthyroidism.

This clonotype was observed at least ten times. J is TRBJ1-1 and V is TRBV7-2, with D perhaps TRBD1 (5 bases). The CDR3 covers 15 residues. Trimming took off 3 bases at V and 2 bases at J, with 13 bases between the two ends. Germline V lookup: CDR1 SGHTA, CDR2 FQGNSA. CDR3 protein: CASSLGRGLNTEAFF. CDR3 in DNA: TGTGCCAGCAGCTTGGGGCGAGGGTTAAACACTGAAGCTTTCTTT. Full variable domain (remainder filled in from reference TRBV7-2 and TRBJ1-1): GAGVSQSPSNKVTEKGKDVELRCDPISGHTALYWYRQSLGQGLEFLIYFQGNSAPDKSGLPSDRFSAERTGGSVSTLTIQRTQQEDSAVYLCASSLGRGLNTEAFFGQGTRLTVV.

This clonotype was recorded at least ten times. Written as DNA, the CDR3 is TGTGCCAGCACCGTCTCTGGGGCCAACGTCCTGACTTTC. Residues: CASTVSGANVLTF. The genes are TRBV28 and TRBJ2-6, with D uncertain. The CDR3 extends over 13 amino acids. The V gene lost 7 bases and the J gene lost 0 bases, with 4 bases spanning the gap. Germline values: CDR1 MDHEN, CDR2 SYDVKM.

In its sample, this clonotype was seen many times. This sequence joins TRBV29-1 and TRBJ2-4; 8 bases line up with TRBD2. Trimming cost V 4 bases and J 9 bases; bases outside gene matches: 8. CDR3 length equals 13 residues. Germline V gene lookup returns CDR1 SQVTM and CDR2 ANQGSEA. In nucleotides, the CDR3 is TGCAGCGTTGGGGCGGGAGGCAGGGGCATTCAGTACTTC. This gives the protein CSVGAGGRGIQYF.

This clonotype was seen many times. This chain joins TRBV10-3 and TRBJ1-1; perhaps TRBD1 as D (6 bases). The germline gives CDR1 ENHRY, CDR2 SYGVKD. Trimming removed 4 bases at V and 1 base at J, with 7 bases between. The CDR3 totals 13 residues. DNA of the CDR3: TGTGCCATCAGTGGGGGACAGAACACTGAAGCTTTCTTT. Translating it yields CAISGGQNTEAFF.

The rearrangement uses TRBV12-3 or TRBV12-4 and TRBJ2-7; tentative D call: TRBD2 (7 bases). V lost 2 bases and J lost 4, with 12 bases in between. The CDR3 is 14 amino acids. Written as DNA, the CDR3 is TGTGCCAGCAGTTTACGGGGGGCGATGTACGAGCAGTACTTC. It translates to CASSLRGAMYEQYF.

This clonotype has a handful of counts. The J gene is TRBJ2-5, the V gene TRBV6-5; 9 bases are shared with TRBD2. This CDR3 is 14 amino acids long. The J segment lost 5 bases and the V segment lost 5 bases, leaving 6 bases of the junction unmatched. From germline, CDR1 is MNHEY and CDR2 SVGAGI. The CDR3 here is CASSASTSGETQYF. DNA of the CDR3: TGTGCCAGCAGTGCCTCGACTAGCGGTGAGACCCAGTACTTC.

This clonotype was found many times. This sequence joins TRBV5-4 and TRBJ2-2; D might be TRBD1 (6 bases). Deletions cut 6 bases from V and 0 bases from J, with 18 bases between. The CDR3 consists of 17 residues. Germline V gene data show CDR1 as SGHNT and CDR2 as YYREEE (reference sequence). The CDR3 nucleotides are TGTGCCAGCACCTCCGGCAGGGGCCCTGCGAACACCGGGGAGCTGTTTTTT. Protein: CASTSGRGPANTGELFF.

This clonotype has at least ten counts. The CDR3 reads CASSREWGVDGYTF. The CDR3 DNA is TGCGCCAGCAGCCGCGAATGGGGGGTGGATGGCTACACCTTC. The V call is TRBV4-1, the J call TRBJ1-2, with D possibly TRBD1 on 5 matching bases. V lost 4 bases, J lost 6 bases, and 15 bases lay in between. The CDR3 extends over 14 amino acids. Germline CDR1 is MGHRA and CDR2 is YSYEKL.

This clonotype appeared many times. The chain employs TRBV4-1 and TRBJ1-1; no definite D call. Germline-derived CDR1 and CDR2 are MGHRA and YSYEKL. The length of the CDR3 is 19 residues. Deletions cut 0 bases from V and 1 base from J, with 21 bases between. CDR3 nucleotides: TGCGCCAGCAGCCAAGAACGACCGGCTAAGAAGAAGAAGAACACTGAAGCTTTCTTT. This translates into CASSQERPAKKKKNTEAFF.

This clonotype was counted many times. J is TRBJ1-2 and V is TRBV18; D is undetermined. This CDR3 is 13 amino acids long. The V end was cut by 2 bases, the J end by 3 bases, with 7 bases between. Per the germline V gene, CDR1 is KGHSH and CDR2 is LQKENI. CDR3 nucleotide sequence: TGTGCCAGCTCACCATCCGGAGACTATGGCTACACCTTC. Residues: CASSPSGDYGYTF.

This clonotype was observed many times. The J gene is TRBJ2-5, the V gene TRBV7-2; 9 nucleotides match TRBD2. Germline V gives CDR1 SGHTA, CDR2 FQGNSA. Trimming took 5 bases from V and 5 from J; bases not matched to a gene: 12. The CDR3 has 16 amino acids. In DNA, the CDR3 is TGTGCCAGCAGCCCCCCTGGGTTAGCGGGAGATGAGACCCAGTACTTC. Encoded protein: CASSPPGLAGDETQYF.

This clonotype was seen repeatedly, ten times or more. The genes are TRBV11-1 and TRBJ2-7; 13 bases line up with TRBD2. This CDR3 has 16 residues. Germline CDR1 is SGHAT and CDR2 is FQDESV (reference sequence). The V and J ends lost 3 bases and 3 bases, in that order; junction bases with no gene match: 5. CDR3 sequence (DNA): TGTGCCAGCAGCTTGCGGACTAGCGGGAGTTTCTACGAGCAGTACTTC. As protein: CASSLRTSGSFYEQYF.

The sample holds many counts of this clonotype. The chain carries TRBV5-4 and TRBJ2-7; TRBD2 matches 9 bases. The CDR3 extends over 19 amino acids. The germline CDR1 and CDR2 sequences are SGHNT and YYREEE (reference sequence). V shed 0 bases and J 2 bases; nucleotides not matched to a gene: 15. CDR3 bases: TGTGCCAGCAGCTTGGGGGGGCCGTGGCTAGCGGGGCCGACCTACGAGCAGTACTTC. Protein: CASSLGGPWLAGPTYEQYF.

This clonotype was observed at least ten times. The chain uses TRBV28 and TRBJ1-1; TRBD1 matches 8 bases. J was trimmed by 1 base and V by 1 base; bases with no gene match: 8. Germline CDR1 MDHEN, CDR2 SYDVKM. The CDR3 extends over 17 amino acids. The CDR3 DNA reads as TGTGCCAGCAGTTTATTCCCGACAGGGGAGAAGAACACTGAAGCTTTCTTT. Residues: CASSLFPTGEKNTEAFF.

The chain has TRBV4-1 and TRBJ2-7, with 7 bases lining up with TRBD2. The length of the CDR3 is 16 residues. The V gene's germline CDR1 is MGHRA and CDR2 YSYEKL. J gave up 2 bases and V 1 base, and 8 bases lay outside the gene matches. The CDR3 nucleotides read TGCGCCAGCAGCCAAGTGTCCCAAGGGAGGGCCTACGAGCAGTACTTC. Translated, it gives CASSQVSQGRAYEQYF.

Ten or more counts support this clonotype. The chain carries TRBV28 and TRBJ2-7; D unclear. The CDR3 covers 13 residues. V was pared by 8 bases and J by 0 bases, with 11 bases between. Germline assignment: CDR1 MDHEN and CDR2 SYDVKM. CDR3 DNA sequence: TGTGCCAGCCGGACCCCTCTCTCCTACGAGCAGTACTTC. Translation: CASRTPLSYEQYF. Full variable domain (missing parts from reference TRBV28 and TRBJ2-7): DVKVTQSSRYLVKRTGEKVFLECVQDMDHENMFWYRQDPGLGLRLIYFSYDVKMKEKGDIPEGYSVSREKKERFSLILESASTNQTSMYLCASRTPLSYEQYFGPGTRLTVT.

This clonotype appeared once. This rearrangement joins TRBV12-5 to TRBJ2-7, with 10 bases that match TRBD2. CDR1 is LGHNT, CDR2 FRNRAP, per germline. V lost 3 bases to trimming and J lost 4 bases; unmatched junction nucleotides: 9. The CDR3 consists of 16 residues. In DNA, the CDR3 is TGTGCTAGTGGTTTCGCCTCCGGGACTAGCGCTTACGAGCAGTACTTC. Translation gives CASGFASGTSAYEQYF.

In its sample, this clonotype was seen many times. The DNA for the CDR3 is TGTGCCAGCAGTCCTTGGGGAACCTCGTCCTACGAGCAGTACTTC. This sequence encodes CASSPWGTSSYEQYF. The genes are TRBV2 and TRBJ2-7; no firm D call. CDR3 length equals 15 residues. Trimming shortened V by 5 bases and J by 1 base, and 15 bases separated the two germline ends. From germline, CDR1 is SNHLY and CDR2 FYNNEI.

The chain carries TRBV6-1 and TRBJ1-1; maybe TRBD1 (5 bases). The length of the CDR3 is 13 residues. With 5 bases removed from V and 4 bases from J, the gap between germline ends came to 11 bases. The germline gives CDR1 MNHNS, CDR2 SASEGT. The chain's CDR3 is CASSPQVVTEAFF. CDR3 coding DNA: TGTGCCAGCAGTCCACAGGTTGTCACTGAAGCTTTCTTT.

There are many counts of this clonotype. The chain carries TRBV6-5 and TRBJ1-5; D gene unclear. Trimming took off 6 bases at V and 13 bases at J, with 16 bases between the two ends. This CDR3 is built from 12 residues. The germline CDR1 and CDR2 sequences are MNHEY and SVGAGI. As DNA, the CDR3 is TGTGCCAGCAGCAATGATGAGAGGTATCAGCATTTT. This gives the protein CASSNDERYQHF.

The V call is TRBV6-1, the J call TRBJ2-5; 7 bases are a match to TRBD1. V shed 4 bases and J 1 base; nucleotides not matched to a gene: 9. This CDR3 contains 16 residues. Per germline, CDR1 MNHNS and CDR2 SASEGT. The CDR3: CASSAGTASFQETQYF. The CDR3 DNA follows: TGTGCCAGCAGTGCCGGGACAGCTTCCTTCCAAGAGACCCAGTACTTC.

This clonotype was seen more than once but under ten times. The germline gene is not matched at one end of the junction; a read error may be the cause. This sequence joins TRBV12-3 or TRBV12-4 and TRBJ2-7; 8 bases agree with TRBD1. There are 15 residues in the CDR3. In DNA, the CDR3 is TGTGCCAGCAACCGGGGACAGGTGGCAGGATACGATCAGTACTTC. Protein sequence: CASNRGQVAGYDQYF.

This clonotype has a count of ten or more. The rearrangement links TRBV20-1 to TRBJ2-7; 8 bases agree with TRBD2. Germline V gene data show CDR1 as DFQATT and CDR2 as SNEGSKA (reference sequence). The CDR3 is 14 amino acids. V dropped 3 bases and J dropped 1; count of bases not matched to a gene: 5. CDR3 amino acids: CSASSGISSYEQYF. In DNA form, the CDR3 reads TGCAGTGCTAGTAGCGGGATTAGTTCCTACGAGCAGTACTTC.

This clonotype was detected many times. V gene TRBV12-3 or TRBV12-4 combines with J gene TRBJ1-2, with D possibly being TRBD1 (6 bases). V gave up 0 bases and J gave up 8 bases, with 7 bases separating them. This CDR3 has 12 residues. The CDR3 protein is CASSLADSGYTF. The CDR3 coding sequence is TGTGCCAGCAGTTTAGCGGACAGCGGCTACACCTTC.

The chain couples TRBV6-5 to TRBJ2-7; D assignment may be TRBD1 or TRBD2 (6 bases each). Trimming took off 4 bases at V and 1 base at J, with 14 bases between the two ends. The V gene's germline CDR1 is MNHEY and CDR2 SVGAGI. This CDR3 contains 15 residues. CDR3 region: CASSSDLGGSYEQYF. CDR3 nucleotide sequence: TGTGCCAGCAGTTCGGACCTAGGGGGGTCCTACGAGCAGTACTTC.